Only a few counts were recorded for the clone carrying this TCR beta chain. The antigen remains unidentified. This entry comes from a study of T-cell reconstitution after alpha-beta-depleted transplantation in children. Study-level findings and limits: There were reportedly several hundred expanded graft clones from which alpha-beta T cells came about two months after transplant.

The J segment lost 6 bases and the V segment lost 2 bases, leaving 7 bases of the junction unmatched. CDR1 is SNHLY and CDR2 is FYNNEI in the germline V gene. This CDR3 has 15 residues. Preparation of the TCRbeta library was carried out with unique molecular identifiers. TCRdb fed the PCR reads into MiXCR, producing one record per CDR3 protein. The data contain about 980,000 distinct CDR3 sequences, about 30% of them seen just once; the ten biggest clones take up about 28%. This chain links TRBV2 with TRBJ2-7, with 10 nucleotides matching TRBD1. The receptor comes from a boy under two years old who had a stem cell transplant for SCID, so the T cells may come from the graft donor. Here the sequenced sample was PBMCs, mostly from graft donor cells, taken 360 days after TCRalphabeta/CD19-depleted stem cell transplant. The CDR3 bases are TGTGCCAGCAGTGAACGGACAGGGGGACCCTCCGAGCAGTACTTC. As protein: CASSERTGGPSEQYF.